The 18 T cell receptor beta chains reported below all come from one sample, sequenced in a study of T cells in Graves' hyperthyroidism and ophthalmopathy. The CDR3 regions of TCR beta were amplified from RNA transcripts. The HTBI primer set was used in a first-round RT-PCR of the TCR CDR3. TCRdb independently ran MiXCR on the multiplex PCR reads; one entry per CDR3 protein. The top ten hold around an eighth of the sample, which has around 450,000 distinct CDR3 sequences, 15% to 18% seen once. The material sequenced was blood. The source of these receptors is a woman aged 18-29 years with Graves' hyperthyroidism.

This clonotype was seen a handful of times. The rearrangement links TRBV7-8 to TRBJ1-3; D remains unclear. The CDR3 loop spans 17 amino acids. In germline, CDR1 is SGHVS, CDR2 FQNEAQ. The ends were cut back, 5 bases at V and 4 bases at J, with 21 bases in the middle. The CDR3 sequence: CASSRDVGLAAGNTIYF. The CDR3 region has the DNA TGTGCCAGCAGCAGAGATGTCGGACTAGCGGCGGGAAACACCATATATTTT.

A few counts support this clonotype. The gene calls are TRBV7-9 and TRBJ2-6; D unclear. V dropped 1 base and J dropped 0 bases, with 10 bases sitting between them. Germline loops: CDR1 SEHNR, CDR2 FQNEAQ (reference sequence). CDR3 length: 17 amino acids. In DNA form, the CDR3 reads TGTGCCAGCAGCTTAGGCCTTACGGGCTCTGGGGCCAACGTCCTGACTTTC. Encoded protein: CASSLGLTGSGANVLTF.

This clonotype was detected many times. The chain links TRBV11-2 to TRBJ2-3, with 9 bases aligning to TRBD2. The junction had 7 bases not matched to a gene; V was cut back by 5 bases and J by 4 bases. This CDR3 comprises 15 residues. CDR1 is SGHAT, CDR2 FQNNGV, per germline. The CDR3 loop reads CASSLRLAGSDTQYF. In DNA form, the CDR3 reads TGTGCCAGCAGCCTCAGGCTAGCGGGGTCAGATACGCAGTATTTT.

This clonotype has a count of ten or more. V usage is TRBV28 and J usage is TRBJ1-5; 7 positions match TRBD1. Germline assignment: CDR1 MDHEN and CDR2 SYDVKM. CDR3 length: 16 residues. V lost 5 bases and J lost 2; bases outside the gene matches: 9. CDR3: CASSMTGRVRNQPQHF. In DNA, the CDR3 is TGTGCCAGCAGTATGACAGGGCGGGTACGCAATCAGCCCCAGCATTTT.

J is TRBJ1-3 and V is TRBV28, with D maybe TRBD1 (5 bases). The germline CDR1 and CDR2 sequences are MDHEN and SYDVKM. This CDR3 region has 16 residues. V was cut by 7 bases and J by 0 bases, with 16 bases left in between. The CDR3, as DNA: TGTGCCAGCACTAAGGGACGCGGCTCCTCTGGAAACACCATATATTTT. It translates to CASTKGRGSSGNTIYF.

Many counts were recorded for this clonotype. The chain combines TRBV6-1 with TRBJ2-7; the D gene is possibly TRBD1 (6 bases). V shed 5 bases and J shed 5 bases, with 16 bases lying between them. The CDR3 totals 14 residues. Germline V gene lookup returns CDR1 MNHNS and CDR2 SASEGT. The CDR3 is CASSPVARGHEQYF. CDR3 bases: TGTGCCAGCAGTCCTGTGGCCAGGGGCCACGAGCAGTACTTC.

The chain recombines TRBV4-2 with TRBJ2-2, with 8 bases fitting TRBD2. From germline, CDR1 is LGHNA and CDR2 YNFKEQ. Germline trimming cut 0 bases from V and 4 bases from J; bases unmatched to any gene: 4. CDR3 size: 16 residues. CDR3: CASSQERTSGTGELFF. For the CDR3, the DNA is TGTGCCAGCAGCCAAGAACGAACTAGCGGCACCGGGGAGCTGTTTTTT.

Ten or more counts support this clonotype. The chain joins TRBV6-2 or TRBV6-3 to TRBJ2-3, with D unclear. The CDR3 runs 14 residues. Trimming shortened V by 0 bases and J by 8 bases, and 12 bases separated the two germline ends. CDR1 and CDR2 from the germline V gene are MNHEY and SVGEGT. The CDR3 coding sequence is TGTGCCAGCAGTTACTCGACCGACGCCGGTACGCAGTATTTT. Protein: CASSYSTDAGTQYF.

This clonotype showed up many times. The V and J genes are TRBV28 and TRBJ2-3; 11 bases agree with TRBD2. Trimming removed 4 bases from V and 2 bases from J; junction bases left unmatched: 11. Germline assignment: CDR1 MDHEN and CDR2 SYDVKM. This CDR3 contains 18 residues. This CDR3 reads CASSSPLAGGLDTDTQYF. CDR3 sequence (DNA): TGTGCCAGCAGTTCCCCCCTAGCGGGGGGCCTGGACACAGATACGCAGTATTTT.

The chain couples TRBV6-5 to TRBJ1-1, with D perhaps matching TRBD1 (6 bases). Between the trimmed V and J ends, which lost 2 bases and 11 bases, there was a span of 21 bases. This CDR3 spans 15 amino acids. Germline assignment: CDR1 MNHEY and CDR2 SVGAGI. For the CDR3, the DNA is TGTGCCAGCAGTTACCCCGGGGGGCTCTCTATTTTGGCTTTCTTT. Translating it yields CASSYPGGLSILAFF.

The V gene is TRBV6-2 or TRBV6-3, the J gene TRBJ2-7, with 9 bases that match TRBD1. This CDR3 has 14 amino acids. Germline CDR1 is MNHEY and CDR2 is SVGEGT. V was pared by 6 bases and J by 5 bases, with 8 bases of the junction left unmatched. CDR3 DNA sequence: TGTGCCAGCAGGGCCGGGACAGGGAAGCACGAGCAGTACTTC. This sequence encodes CASRAGTGKHEQYF.

This clonotype was counted only a few times. The J gene is TRBJ1-5, the V gene TRBV7-8; 7 bases align to TRBD1. CDR1 and CDR2 from the germline V gene are SGHVS and FQNEAQ. This CDR3 has 15 amino acids. After removal of 3 bases from V and 7 bases from J, the junction contained 9 bases not matched to a gene. Here the CDR3 DNA reads TGTGCCAGCAGCTTTGAGACAGGGACTATGCAGCCCCAGCATTTT. This encodes CASSFETGTMQPQHF.

The table lists this clonotype with many counts. V and J are TRBV6-2 or TRBV6-3 and TRBJ1-1, with D tentatively TRBD1 (6 bases). The CDR3 extends over 14 amino acids. Germline CDR1 MNHEY, CDR2 SVGEGT. V shed 3 bases and J shed 1 base, with 9 bases lying between them. The CDR3 region has the DNA TGTGCCAGCAGTTATATCAGGGGGAACACTGAAGCTTTCTTT. Translation: CASSYIRGNTEAFF.

There are many counts of this clonotype. This rearrangement joins TRBV11-2 to TRBJ2-1; TRBD1 might be the D (6 bases). Trimming removed 0 bases from V and 4 bases from J, with 16 bases in between. Germline V lookup: CDR1 SGHAT, CDR2 FQNNGV. The CDR3 spans 17 residues. CDR3 sequence: CASSLEGAAKNYNEQFF. The CDR3 coding sequence is TGTGCCAGCAGCTTAGAGGGGGCTGCGAAAAATTACAATGAGCAGTTCTTC.

This clonotype appeared many times. The chain couples TRBV18 to TRBJ2-2, with D unclear. V dropped 6 bases and J dropped 3 bases, with 14 bases sitting between them. Germline values: CDR1 KGHSH, CDR2 LQKENI. The CDR3 contains 15 residues. DNA for the CDR3: TGTGCCAGCTCGAGCGTTGGCGGATACACCGGGGAGCTGTTTTTT. Translating gives CASSSVGGYTGELFF.

The V gene is TRBV15, the J gene TRBJ1-2; 11 nucleotides agree with TRBD1. The V gene end was trimmed by 2 bases and the J gene end by 4 bases; junction bases not matched to a gene: 3. From germline, CDR1 is LNHNV and CDR2 YYDKDF (reference sequence). The CDR3 is 15 amino acids. Here the CDR3 DNA reads TGTGCCACCAGCAGACCCGGACAGGGGGCCTATGGCTACACCTTC. Encoded protein: CATSRPGQGAYGYTF.

This clonotype was seen many times. The chain uses TRBV12-3 or TRBV12-4 and TRBJ2-5; 9 bases fit TRBD2. With 4 bases clipped from V and 4 bases from J, the junction kept 10 bases outside the gene matches. CDR3 length: 16 amino acids. The DNA of the CDR3 is TGTGCCAGCAGTTCGCCAGGGCTAGCGGGATTAGAGACCCAGTACTTC. Encoded protein: CASSSPGLAGLETQYF.

V is TRBV9 and J is TRBJ2-7, with 10 nucleotides matching TRBD1. This CDR3 has 15 residues. With V trimmed by 4 bases and J by 3 bases, 7 bases remained unmatched. Germline CDR1 is SGDLS and CDR2 is YYNGEE. The DNA of the CDR3 is TGTGCCAGCAGCTCCCGGGACAGGGGCCACTACGAGCAGTACTTC. Its protein is CASSSRDRGHYEQYF.